This T cell receptor beta chain emerged from a study of human T cells and chemical hapten exposure. Study-level information: Alopecia universalis, totalis or areata was present in patients who were mostly female.

Time point in this sample: patch test 2, 6 weeks after DPC sensitization. Treatment noted: therapeutic diphenylcyclopropenone sensitization with weekly scalp DPC. Donation of samples came from alopecia patients who were 18 to 70 years old and suitable for DPC. The CDR3 is 13 residues long. Trimming took 3 bases from V and 5 from J, leaving 8 bases between them. CDR1 and CDR2 from the germline V gene are LNHNV and YYDKDF (reference sequence). Findings of the study overall: Controls had significantly fewer large CDR3 similarity clusters than were formed by expanded TCRs.

TCRdb recomputed calls from the RACE reads with MiXCR, one row per CDR3 protein. There are 350,000 to 400,000 distinct CDR3 sequences in the sample; roughly 6% occur only once, and about 6% lies in the top ten. This clonotype was counted at least ten times. The antigen is undetermined. The V gene is TRBV15, the J gene TRBJ1-5, with D perhaps TRBD1 (5 bases). The sample consisted of whole blood, taken in connection with sensitization to the hapten diphenylcyclopropenone (DPC). The sequence was obtained from a woman younger than 30 with alopecia areata. Some clones in this sample may be carry-over from other donors' samples. The CDR3: CATSRRGDQPQHF. The CDR3, as DNA: TGTGCCACCAGCAGGAGAGGGGATCAGCCCCAGCATTTT.